Each of the 3 T cell receptor beta chains below was sequenced from the same sample in a study of cytomegalovirus exposure and HLA in healthy donors. The method was immunoSEQ multiplex PCR; TCRdb's version includes in-frame clones alone and lacks a portion of them. The sample includes approximately 120,000 clones, about 93% seen only once; the top ten take 1% to 1.5%. The material sequenced was PBMCs. Receptor source: a woman aged 18-30 years in good health and CMV-seronegative.

This sequence joins TRBV7-8 and TRBJ2-7; 15 positions match TRBD2. Germline lookup yields CDR1 SGHVS and CDR2 FQNEAQ. J was trimmed by 5 bases and V by 5 bases; bases with no gene match: 7. This CDR3 is built from 16 residues. CDR3 DNA: TGTGCCAGCAGCCTACGGACTAGCGGGAGGGCCAACGAGCAGTACTTC. Protein sequence: CASSLRTSGRANEQYF. Drawing the rest from reference TRBV7-8 and TRBJ2-7, the complete variable domain is GAGVSQSPRYKVAKRGQDVALRCDPISGHVSLFWYQQALGQGPEFLTYFQNEAQLDKSGLPSDRFFAERPEGSVSTLKIQRTQQEDSAVYLCASSLRTSGRANEQYFGPGTRLTVT.

This sequence joins TRBV7-3 and TRBJ2-3, with D possibly matching TRBD2 (5 bases). With 2 bases removed from V and 0 bases from J, the gap between germline ends came to 12 bases. There are 16 residues in the CDR3. Germline values: CDR1 SGHTA, CDR2 FQGTGA. The CDR3 DNA reads as TGTGCCAGCAGCTTACTTGCTAGCTGGAGCACAGATACGCAGTATTTT. It yields the protein CASSLLASWSTDTQYF.

The rearrangement joins TRBV28 to TRBJ2-3; possibly TRBD1 for D (5 bases). CDR3 length: 13 residues. Per the germline V gene, CDR1 is MDHEN and CDR2 is SYDVKM. V was clipped by 2 bases and J by 2 bases, with 5 bases between them. CDR3 protein: CASSLGATDTQYF. The DNA of the CDR3 is TGTGCCAGCAGTTTAGGGGCCACAGATACGCAGTATTTT.